The 26 T cell receptor beta chains given below trace back to one sample, sequenced in a study of blood T cell repertoires in COVID-19. This table comes from immunoSEQ multiplex PCR, and its TCRdb copy is limited to in-frame clones, with some not included. In the table there are over 200,000 clones, about 90% of which are singletons. The source material was peripheral blood. The receptors derive from a man aged 35 to 55 with active or convalescent COVID-19.

J is TRBJ1-1 and V is TRBV28, with D possibly matching TRBD1 (6 bases). V was clipped by 5 bases and J by 3 bases, with 10 bases between them. The CDR3 totals 13 residues. CDR1 and CDR2 (germline): MDHEN, SYDVKM. CDR3 bases: TGTGCCAGCAGTGGGCAGGGGCACACTGAAGCTTTCTTT. Protein: CASSGQGHTEAFF.

V usage is TRBV12-3 or TRBV12-4 and J usage is TRBJ1-5; D remains ambiguous. Trimming took 6 bases from V and 3 from J, leaving 9 bases between them. This CDR3 has 13 amino acids. CDR3 bases: TGTGCCAGCAGCCATGTTCCCAATCAGCCCCAGCATTTT. It yields the protein CASSHVPNQPQHF.

This rearrangement joins TRBV13 to TRBJ1-6, with TRBD1 identical over 9 bases. The J segment lost 5 bases and the V segment lost 4 bases, leaving 6 bases of the junction unmatched. The CDR3 is made up of 16 amino acids. Germline V gives CDR1 PRHDT, CDR2 FYEKMQ (reference sequence). CDR3 bases: TGTGCCAGCAGCTCTACAGGGGGCTCTAATAATTCACCCCTCCACTTT. This translates into CASSSTGGSNNSPLHF.

The chain joins TRBV15 to TRBJ2-7; D possibly corresponds to TRBD2 (5 bases). Germline CDR1 is LNHNV and CDR2 is YYDKDF (reference sequence). The V and J ends lost 8 bases and 1 base respectively, with 12 bases between them. The CDR3 has 13 amino acids. CDR3 nucleotides: TGTGCCACCGGAGCTAGCTCATCCTACGAGCAGTACTTC. This sequence encodes CATGASSSYEQYF.

The rearrangement joins TRBV9 to TRBJ2-5; 8 bases agree with TRBD2. The ends lost 0 bases at V and 9 bases at J; junction bases unmatched: 13. Per germline, CDR1 SGDLS and CDR2 YYNGEE. The length of the CDR3 is 16 residues. The CDR3 nucleotides read TGTGCCAGCAGCGTAGAAGGCTCCCCGGGGGGGGTGTCCCAGTACTTC. Encoded protein: CASSVEGSPGGVSQYF.

The chain joins TRBV28 to TRBJ1-5, with D hard to call. Germline CDR1 reads MDHEN; CDR2 reads SYDVKM. V was cut by 4 bases and J by 7 bases, with 17 bases left in between. The CDR3 is 15 amino acids. The CDR3 nucleotides are TGTGCCAGCAGTTCCTCTACCCAAACGGGGCAGCCCCAGCATTTT. This gives the protein CASSSSTQTGQPQHF.

The CDR3 DNA sequence: TGTGCCAGTAGTAGGTTAGCCCCAGATACGCAGTATTTT. Its translation: CASSRLAPDTQYF. V is TRBV19 and J is TRBJ2-3; the D is unclear. V was cut by 4 bases and J by 4 bases, with 9 bases left in between. The CDR3 extends over 13 amino acids. Germline CDR1 reads LNHDA; CDR2 reads SQIVND (reference sequence). Using reference TRBV19 and TRBJ2-3 for the parts outside the CDR3, the full variable domain is DGGITQSPKYLFRKEGQNVTLSCEQNLNHDAMYWYRQDPGQGLRLIYYSQIVNDFQKGDIAEGYSVSREKKESFPLTVTSAQKNPTAFYLCASSRLAPDTQYFGPGTRLTVL.

The chain uses TRBV27 and TRBJ1-5; the D is unclear. The CDR3 runs 13 residues. The germline V gene encodes CDR1 MNHEY and CDR2 SMNVEV (reference sequence). Here the CDR3 DNA reads TGTGTCGTCAAGGGAGACGGCAATCAGCCCCAGCATTTT. It specifies CVVKGDGNQPQHF.

V gene TRBV15 combines with J gene TRBJ2-2, with TRBD1 identical over 7 bases. From germline, CDR1 is LNHNV and CDR2 YYDKDF (reference sequence). The ends lost 1 base at V and 0 bases at J; junction bases unmatched: 5. This CDR3 contains 17 residues. In DNA, the CDR3 is TGTGCCACCAGCAGAGGGTGGGACAGTGCGAACACCGGGGAGCTGTTTTTT. Translating gives CATSRGWDSANTGELFF.

V is TRBV19 and J is TRBJ1-5; D is perhaps TRBD1 (6 bases). The CDR3 extends over 14 amino acids. The V end was cut by 6 bases, the J end by 5 bases, with 14 bases between. The germline V gene has CDR1 LNHDA and CDR2 SQIVND (reference sequence). The CDR3 protein is CASSQGQIYQPQHF. In DNA form, the CDR3 reads TGTGCCAGTAGCCAAGGACAGATTTATCAGCCCCAGCATTTT.

V and J are TRBV6-5 and TRBJ2-3; D is ambiguous. Per germline, CDR1 MNHEY and CDR2 SVGAGI. The CDR3 length is 12 residues. V dropped 6 bases and J dropped 6 bases, with 10 bases sitting between them. CDR3 loop: CASRTQRDTQYF. Written as DNA, the CDR3 is TGTGCCAGCAGGACCCAGAGGGATACGCAGTATTTT.

The CDR3 loop reads CASSEKGTGFYEQYF. In nucleotides, the CDR3 is TGTGCCAGCAGTGAAAAAGGGACAGGGTTCTACGAGCAGTACTTC. The chain uses TRBV6-1 and TRBJ2-7, with 9 bases aligning to TRBD1. Germline values: CDR1 MNHNS, CDR2 SASEGT. V was pared by 2 bases and J by 3 bases, with 5 bases of the junction left unmatched. This CDR3 region has 15 residues.

This clone was seen a few times. The genes are TRBV4-1 and TRBJ1-2; tentatively, D is TRBD1 (5 bases). The V and J ends lost 0 bases and 6 bases respectively, with 23 bases between them. The CDR3 is 18 amino acids. The germline V gene has CDR1 MGHRA and CDR2 YSYEKL. For the CDR3, the DNA is TGCGCCAGCAGCCAAGATGGGGGTACGGGGGTTGGTAGAGATGGCTACACCTTC. This translates into CASSQDGGTGVGRDGYTF.

V gene TRBV12-5 combines with J gene TRBJ2-1; the match to TRBD2 covers 9 bases. The CDR3 length is 16 residues. Trimming took 4 bases from V and 3 from J; bases not matched to a gene: 7. Germline V gene lookup returns CDR1 LGHNT and CDR2 FRNRAP. The CDR3 loop reads CASGSHSGGNYNEQFF. The DNA of the CDR3 is TGTGCTAGTGGTTCTCACAGCGGGGGGAACTACAATGAGCAGTTCTTC. The full variable domain, with the rest looked up from reference TRBV12-5 and TRBJ2-1, is DARVTQTPRHKVTEMGQEVTMRCQPILGHNTVFWYRQTMMQGLELLAYFRNRAPLDDSGMPKDRFSAEMPDATLATLKIQPSEPRDSAVYFCASGSHSGGNYNEQFFGPGTRLTVL.

The CDR3 spells CAIRGQWFEAFF. In DNA form, the CDR3 reads TGTGCCATCAGGGGGCAGTGGTTTGAAGCTTTCTTT. This chain uses TRBV28 with TRBJ1-1; 8 bases line up with TRBD1. CDR3 length equals 12 residues. Per germline, CDR1 MDHEN and CDR2 SYDVKM. Unmatched junction bases numbered 8, after V lost 10 bases and J lost 7 bases.

V usage is TRBV11-2 and J usage is TRBJ2-3, with D perhaps TRBD1 (7 bases). Between the trimmed V and J ends, which lost 0 bases and 3 bases, there was a span of 19 bases. CDR1 and CDR2 (germline): SGHAT, FQNNGV. The CDR3 spans 18 residues. CDR3 residues: CASSLDRLGRGATDTQYF. The CDR3 nucleotides read TGTGCCAGCAGCTTAGATAGGTTGGGCAGGGGGGCGACAGATACGCAGTATTTT.

This clone was seen a single time. The chain carries TRBV12-5 and TRBJ1-1; unclear D gene. The CDR3 spans 14 residues. Germline values: CDR1 LGHNT, CDR2 FRNRAP. V gave up 0 bases and J gave up 1 base, with 6 bases separating them. The CDR3 loop reads CASGLVGGNTEAFF. CDR3 in DNA: TGTGCTAGTGGTTTGGTAGGAGGGAACACTGAAGCTTTCTTT.

Only a few counts were recorded for this clone. J is TRBJ1-1 and V is TRBV18, with D tentatively TRBD1 (5 bases). The CDR3 totals 16 residues. CDR1 and CDR2 from the germline V gene are KGHSH and LQKENI. Trimming removed 3 bases from V and 5 bases from J, with 19 bases in between. Here the CDR3 reads CASSPSLSWGRTEAFF. Here the CDR3 DNA reads TGTGCCAGCTCACCTAGTTTGAGTTGGGGCCGGACTGAAGCTTTCTTT.

The chain recombines TRBV4-2 with TRBJ2-5; TRBD1 agrees at 7 bases. The CDR3 consists of 16 residues. The germline CDR1 and CDR2 sequences are LGHNA and YNFKEQ. Germline trimming cut 2 bases from V and 2 bases from J; bases unmatched to any gene: 8. The CDR3, as DNA: TGTGCCAGCAGCCAATCGACAGGGCGCGATCAAGAGACCCAGTACTTC. Amino acid sequence: CASSQSTGRDQETQYF.

The CDR3 sequence: CASSGAPLAGEVRSTDTQYF. CDR3 bases: TGCGCCAGCAGTGGGGCCCCACTAGCGGGAGAGGTGAGAAGCACAGATACGCAGTATTTT. The chain has TRBV10-1 and TRBJ2-3, with TRBD2 matching 11 bases. Looked up from germline, CDR1 is WNHNN and CDR2 is SYGVQD (reference sequence). J gave up 0 bases and V 4 bases, and 15 bases lay outside the gene matches. This CDR3 spans 20 amino acids.

This chain connects TRBV28 to TRBJ1-2; 8 nucleotides align to TRBD1. CDR3 length: 15 amino acids. The ends lost 6 bases at V and 4 bases at J; junction bases unmatched: 10. Germline CDR1 MDHEN, CDR2 SYDVKM. CDR3 coding DNA: TGTGCCAGCAGACTCCGGGACAGGAACCCCTATGGCTACACCTTC. This encodes CASRLRDRNPYGYTF.

The chain couples TRBV12-3 or TRBV12-4 to TRBJ2-2, with TRBD2 as a possible D gene (5 bases). V shed 5 bases and J shed 4 bases, with 8 bases lying between them. CDR3 length: 13 residues. CDR3 sequence: CASSPAGTGELFF. The CDR3 bases are TGTGCCAGCAGTCCCGCGGGCACCGGGGAGCTGTTTTTT.

This clone came up once. The chain employs TRBV5-6 and TRBJ2-3; D not certain. This CDR3 comprises 12 residues. CDR1 is SGHDT and CDR2 is YYEEEE in the germline V gene. The ends were cut back, 4 bases at V and 2 bases at J, with 5 bases in the middle. For the CDR3, the DNA is TGTGCCAGCAGCCAAAACACAGATACGCAGTATTTT. This sequence encodes CASSQNTDTQYF.

V and J are TRBV10-3 and TRBJ2-7, with 9 bases identical to TRBD2. V shed 3 bases, J shed 2 bases, and the junction held 2 bases outside the gene matches. The CDR3 has 14 residues. The germline CDR1 and CDR2 sequences are ENHRY and SYGVKD. The CDR3: CAISEAGGTYEQYF. In DNA form, the CDR3 reads TGTGCCATCAGTGAAGCGGGAGGAACCTACGAGCAGTACTTC.

In its sample, this clone was seen once. The CDR3: CASSPTLAGVNEQFF. CDR3 coding DNA: TGTGCCAGCAGCCCCACACTAGCGGGAGTGAATGAGCAGTTCTTC. The chain is built from TRBV7-3 and TRBJ2-1, with 11 bases fitting TRBD2. The CDR3 has 15 residues. CDR1 SGHTA and CDR2 FQGTGA come from the germline V gene. V shed 5 bases and J 7 bases; nucleotides not matched to a gene: 7.

The V and J genes are TRBV18 and TRBJ2-5; 8 nucleotides match TRBD2. Germline trimming cut 0 bases from V and 4 bases from J; bases unmatched to any gene: 4. Germline CDR1 and CDR2: KGHSH and LQKENI. The CDR3 totals 15 residues. In nucleotides, the CDR3 is TGTGCCAGCTCACCACCGGGACTAGTAGGAGAGACCCAGTACTTC. Its protein product is CASSPPGLVGETQYF.